This T cell receptor beta chain was captured in a study of blood T cell repertoires in COVID-19 (dated by TCRdb to 2018 to 2020). For context, the study as a whole: Collaborator samples came from the United States, Italy and Spain and covered acute and convalescent phases of COVID-19. The material from the prospective study consisted of cDNA or gDNA derived from T cells, B-cell-depleted T cells, or PBMCs. Subjects who had been exposed to COVID-19, were actively infected with it, or had recovered from it provided the deeply sampled blood TCRbeta repertoires that made up the dataset. The repertoires were made available in a free public database intended to serve as a resource for research on the immune response to SARS-CoV-2. Samples came from the ongoing ImmuneRACE study (first 160 participants) plus 1,254 subjects from 6 global collaborators. Sample metadata almost always included a de-identified subject ID, COVID-19 status, age in years and sex. Where HLA class I and class II types were available, the types were taken from metadata supplied by the sample provider, not from assay-based typing.

The immunoSEQ Assay, a bias-controlled multiplex PCR, was used to amplify TCRbeta CDR3 regions from genomic DNA. The original pipeline was this. The number of nucleated cells in each sample was estimated from the amplification of reference gene primers within the assay. To quantify the absolute abundance of each unique TCRbeta CDR3 rearrangement, sequence reads were collapsed and filtered. For each sample, productive Simpson clonality was calculated as the square root of Simpson's diversity index across productive rearrangements. TCRdb provides this immuneACCESS table in a form limited to in-frame rearrangements. Some clones are lacking; in checked studies, under half of them reflect an unresolved V gene, and why the rest are absent is not known. V and J calls and clone size are given by that table; D and trimming were obtained from the DNA. The sample table shows roughly 32,000 clones, and roughly 90% are seen once. The top ten clones comprise approximately 3.7% of the sample.

Comment on this clone: Its target antigen remains unknown. One base away there is no much larger clone; base qualities are not given.

Trimming accounts for 4 bases at V and 3 bases at J, while the number of junction bases matched to no gene is 12. CDR1 and CDR2 are drawn from the germline V gene: SGHRS, YFSETQ. The CDR3 goes from the cysteine to the phenylalanine over 18 residues. The read is trimmed to its CDR3 DNA, 54 bases read in frame from base 1. Whole blood was collected in K2EDTA tubes by collaborating institutions according to the institutions' own protocols. For TCRbeta analysis, collaborator samples were shipped as frozen whole blood, as isolated PBMCs, or as DNA extracted from either sample type. The full study reports these points: The quantity of clinical and demographic metadata differed by source and by participant and was supplied without curation.

This receptor chain uses TRBV5-1 and TRBJ2-3, with 12 bases matching TRBD2. The receptor was isolated from a man between 60 and 75 years old with acute or convalescent COVID-19. The sample consisted of peripheral blood. The DNA is TGCGCCAGCAGCAGCAAAACCGGACTAGCGGGAAGTACAGATACGCAGTATTTT. Its amino acids are CASSSKTGLAGSTDTQYF.